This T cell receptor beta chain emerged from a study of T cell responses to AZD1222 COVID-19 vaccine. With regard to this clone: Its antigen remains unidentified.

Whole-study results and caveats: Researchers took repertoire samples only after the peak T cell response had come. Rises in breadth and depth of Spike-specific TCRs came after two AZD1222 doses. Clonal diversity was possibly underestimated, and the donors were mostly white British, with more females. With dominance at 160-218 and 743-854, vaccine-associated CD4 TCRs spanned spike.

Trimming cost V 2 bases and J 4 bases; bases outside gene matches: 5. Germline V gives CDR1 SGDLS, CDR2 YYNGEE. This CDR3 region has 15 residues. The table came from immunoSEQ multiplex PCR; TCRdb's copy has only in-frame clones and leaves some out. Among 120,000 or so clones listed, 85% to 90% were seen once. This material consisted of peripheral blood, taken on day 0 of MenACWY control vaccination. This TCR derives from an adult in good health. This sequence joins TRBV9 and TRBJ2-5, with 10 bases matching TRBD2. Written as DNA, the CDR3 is TGTGCCAGCAGCGTTTCTAGCGGGAGAGGAGAGACCCAGTACTTC. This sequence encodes CASSVSSGRGETQYF.